This T cell receptor (beta chain) stems from a study of blood T cell repertoires in COVID-19. The CDR3 has 15 amino acids. CDR1 is SGHTA and CDR2 is FQGTGA in the germline V gene. The ends were cut back, 5 bases at V and 1 base at J, with 14 bases in the middle. Using immunoSEQ multiplex PCR, the repertoire was profiled, and TCRdb retains in-frame clones only, with some absent. This sample has 70,000 or so clones, with more than 75% found just once. The chain recombines TRBV7-3 with TRBJ1-1, with a tentative D call TRBD1 (6 bases). The TCR originated in a man in his 70s with active or convalescent COVID-19. The sequenced material came from peripheral blood. CDR3 bases: TGTGCCAGCAGCCCCGGGGGGGGCCCGAACACTGAAGCTTTCTTT. The encoded protein is CASSPGGGPNTEAFF.